The 7 T cell receptor beta chains given below trace back to one sample, sequenced in a study of STAT3 mutations in large granular lymphocyte leukemia. Findings and caveats of the study: In T-cell large granular lymphocyte leukemia, about half of patients showed multiple immunodominant subclonotypes.

Assay: immunoSEQ multiplex PCR; the TCRdb copy retains only in-frame clones and omits some. The table includes 25,000 to 40,000 clones, approximately 86% detected once. Their antigens are not known. Specimen: peripheral blood mononuclear cells. These receptor sequences come from a man aged 60 to 75 with T-cell large granular lymphocyte leukemia. Some clones in this sample may be carry-over from other donors' samples.

The chain employs TRBV11-3 and TRBJ2-2, with TRBD2 as a possible D gene (6 bases). The V gene's germline CDR1 is SGHNT and CDR2 YENEEA. Trimming cost V 4 bases and J 2 bases, with 17 bases left between them. The CDR3 totals 17 residues. The CDR3 region is CASSSNGLALNTGELFF. The CDR3 bases are TGTGCCAGCAGCTCCAACGGCCTAGCGCTCAACACCGGGGAGCTGTTTTTT.

The rearrangement uses TRBV7-2 and TRBJ1-2; 7 positions match TRBD1. Germline lookup yields CDR1 SGHTA and CDR2 FQGNSA. The CDR3 runs 15 residues. V was pared by 5 bases and J by 6 bases, with 12 bases of the junction left unmatched. This CDR3 is CASSPPGGTVHGYTF. As DNA, the CDR3 is TGTGCCAGCAGCCCTCCGGGGGGGACAGTTCATGGCTACACCTTC.

This clone was counted between two and nine times. This chain uses TRBV14 with TRBJ1-6, with a possible D match to TRBD1 (5 bases). This CDR3 has 12 amino acids. Trimming removed 1 base at V and 13 bases at J, with 8 bases between. CDR1 is SGHDN and CDR2 is FVKESK in the germline V gene. DNA for the CDR3: TGTGCCAGCAGCCAAGCCAGGGTTCCCCTCCACTTT. This translates into CASSQARVPLHF. Full variable domain (rest looked up from reference TRBV14 and TRBJ1-6): EAGVTQFPSHSVIEKGQTVTLRCDPISGHDNLYWYRRVMGKEIKFLLHFVKESKQDESGMPNNRFLAERTGGTYSTLKVQPAELEDSGVYFCASSQARVPLHFGNGTRLTVT.

The chain combines TRBV5-1 with TRBJ2-5, with 11 bases matching TRBD2. This CDR3 has 16 amino acids. The germline V gene encodes CDR1 SGHRS and CDR2 YFSETQ. V lost 4 bases to trimming and J lost 1 base; unmatched junction nucleotides: 6. The CDR3 reads CASSAVGTSGQETQYF. CDR3 DNA sequence: TGCGCCAGCAGCGCCGTTGGGACTAGCGGCCAAGAGACCCAGTACTTC.

The chain uses TRBV4-3 and TRBJ2-1; possible D gene TRBD2, 6 bases. The CDR3 covers 16 residues. The germline V gene has CDR1 LGHNA and CDR2 YSLEER. The germline V and J ends were trimmed by 1 base and 4 bases, with 14 bases remaining between them. The chain's CDR3 is CASSQGAGMRYNEQFF. The CDR3 coding sequence is TGCGCCAGCAGCCAAGGGGCGGGAATGAGGTACAATGAGCAGTTCTTC.

The chain has TRBV29-1 and TRBJ1-2, with 11 positions matching TRBD1. After removal of 7 bases from V and 5 bases from J, the junction contained 9 bases not matched to a gene. Germline CDR1 SQVTM, CDR2 ANQGSEA. The CDR3 has 14 amino acids. CDR3 region: CSARTGGASYGYTF. In DNA form, the CDR3 reads TGCAGCGCCCGGACAGGGGGCGCCTCATATGGCTACACCTTC.

The chain joins TRBV5-6 to TRBJ2-7, with TRBD2 matching 7 bases. The CDR3 spans 16 residues. CDR1 is SGHDT, CDR2 YYEEEE, per germline. J was trimmed by 2 bases and V by 2 bases; bases with no gene match: 10. CDR3 sequence (DNA): TGTGCCAGCAGCTTCACGGGGCTAGCGGCGCCCTACGAGCAGTACTTC. Its protein is CASSFTGLAAPYEQYF. Full variable domain (missing parts from reference TRBV5-6 and TRBJ2-7): DAGVTQSPTHLIKTRGQQVTLRCSPKSGHDTVSWYQQALGQGPQFIFQYYEEEERQRGNFPDRFSGHQFPNYSSELNVNALLLGDSALYLCASSFTGLAAPYEQYFGPGTRLTVT.